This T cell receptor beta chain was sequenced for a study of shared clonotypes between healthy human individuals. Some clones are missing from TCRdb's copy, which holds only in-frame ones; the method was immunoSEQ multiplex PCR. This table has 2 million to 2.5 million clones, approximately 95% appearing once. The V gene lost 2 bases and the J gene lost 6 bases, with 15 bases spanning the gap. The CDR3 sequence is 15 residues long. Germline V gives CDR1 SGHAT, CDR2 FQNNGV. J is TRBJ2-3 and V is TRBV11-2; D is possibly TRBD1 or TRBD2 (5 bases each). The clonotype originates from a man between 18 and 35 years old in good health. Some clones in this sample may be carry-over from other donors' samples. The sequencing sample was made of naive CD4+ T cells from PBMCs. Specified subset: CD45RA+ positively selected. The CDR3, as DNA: TGTGCCAGCAGCTTAACGAGGGGAGCAAGGGATACGCAGTATTTT. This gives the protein CASSLTRGARDTQYF.